This TCR beta chain was documented in a study of control samples from healthy donors and cancer patients. Germline V lookup: CDR1 LGHNT, CDR2 FRNRAP. The CDR3 runs 16 residues. Trimming took off 1 base at V and 3 bases at J, with 15 bases between the two ends. Profiled with immunoSEQ multiplex PCR; TCRdb holds only in-frame clones, not every one. The table has roughly 47,000 clones, around 87% seen once. This TCR derives from a woman aged 60 to 75 with lung cancer. J is TRBJ1-1 and V is TRBV12-5; D is unresolved. Sequenced: PBMCs. CDR3 nucleotides: TGTGCTAGTGGTTTGGAAGGCTTAACGGTAGACACTGAAGCTTTCTTT. Translated: CASGLEGLTVDTEAFF.